This T cell receptor beta chain emerged from a study of blood T cell repertoires in COVID-19. In the study overall: Material from acute and convalescent COVID-19 was sourced from the United States, Italy and Spain. T cells, B-cell-depleted T cells, or PBMCs supplied cDNA or gDNA.

Study processing details: Researchers report that nucleated cell counts were estimated from reference gene primer amplification. Assay used: immunoSEQ multiplex PCR; TCRdb lists only in-frame clones, some missing. The D gene and trimming were derived from the DNA, and the V and J assignments and clone size from that table. Of 56,000 or so clones listed, approximately 87% were seen once; the top ten hold 3.5% to 4.5%. The V end was cut by 2 bases, the J end by 0 bases, with 9 bases between. This CDR3 contains 14 residues. Per germline, CDR1 SQVTM and CDR2 ANQGSEA. Sample: peripheral blood. The chain combines TRBV29-1 with TRBJ2-3, with a weak D call TRBD1 (5 bases). The sequence came from a man aged 50 to 60 with acute or convalescent COVID-19. The CDR3 bases are TGCAGCGTTGAATCAGGGTCTAGCACAGATACGCAGTATTTT. It yields the protein CSVESGSSTDTQYF.